Listed here are 28 T cell receptor beta chains from one sample, sequenced in a study of blood T cell repertoires in COVID-19 (dated by TCRdb to the early 2020s). To prepare the library, the immunoSEQ multiplex PCR assay was applied. Here the immuneACCESS table is served through TCRdb, limited to in-frame sequences with V and J called. Missing clones are a known gap in these copies; in checked studies unresolved V genes cover under half, and the rest lacks a known reason. The sample yields 200,000 to 300,000 clones; roughly 88% were counted once. Over 9% of the sample is held by the ten biggest clonotypes. The sample consisted of peripheral blood. The receptors here all came from a man older than 75 with acute or convalescent COVID-19.

The chain employs TRBV2 and TRBJ2-1; the match to TRBD1 covers 9 bases. This CDR3 spans 13 amino acids. Trimming took 6 bases from V and 6 from J; bases not matched to a gene: 3. The germline V gene encodes CDR1 SNHLY and CDR2 FYNNEI. The CDR3 coding sequence is TGTGCCAGCAGACAGGGGGCAGGCAATGAGCAGTTCTTC. Translating gives CASRQGAGNEQFF.

This clone was seen only a few times. V and J are TRBV6-2 or TRBV6-3 and TRBJ2-7, with TRBD1 matching over 9 bases. Germline V gene lookup returns CDR1 MNHEY and CDR2 SVGEGT. The CDR3 is 16 amino acids. With V trimmed by 0 bases and J by 4 bases, 7 bases remained unmatched. CDR3 loop: CASSYSLDRGLYEQYF. The CDR3 bases are TGTGCCAGCAGTTACTCCTTGGACAGGGGCCTTTACGAGCAGTACTTC.

Concerning this clone itself: A junction boundary mismatches the germline segment, possibly from a read error. This chain uses TRBV28 with TRBJ2-7; D may be TRBD2 (6 bases). There are 15 residues in the CDR3. Germline CDR1 reads MDHEN; CDR2 reads SYDVKM. The CDR3 bases are TGTGCCAGCAGGTTATCCGGGACTCGCCCCTACGAGCAGTACTTC. Translated: CASRLSGTRPYEQYF.

This clone was recorded only once. V usage is TRBV29-1 and J usage is TRBJ1-5; the D is unclear. Germline V CDR1 and CDR2: SQVTM, ANQGSEA. The CDR3 sequence is 13 residues long. The V end lost 5 bases, the J end lost 7 bases, and 15 bases lay between the germline ends. The CDR3 protein is CSVTEGSRQPQHF. CDR3 DNA: TGCAGCGTTACCGAGGGCTCGAGGCAGCCCCAGCATTTT.

The V gene is TRBV19, the J gene TRBJ2-1; 9 positions agree with TRBD1. CDR1 LNHDA and CDR2 SQIVND come from the germline V gene (reference sequence). This CDR3 contains 15 residues. V gave up 6 bases and J gave up 7 bases; unmatched junction bases: 10. In DNA, the CDR3 is TGTGCCAGTAGCTTCGGACAGGGGACAGTTAATGAGCAGTTCTTC. It yields the protein CASSFGQGTVNEQFF. Variable domain in full (rest from reference TRBV19 and TRBJ2-1): DGGITQSPKYLFRKEGQNVTLSCEQNLNHDAMYWYRQDPGQGLRLIYYSQIVNDFQKGDIAEGYSVSREKKESFPLTVTSAQKNPTAFYLCASSFGQGTVNEQFFGPGTRLTVL.

This sequence joins TRBV28 and TRBJ2-6, with D unclear. The CDR3 has 14 amino acids. Germline assignment: CDR1 MDHEN and CDR2 SYDVKM. With 4 bases removed from V and 2 bases from J, the gap between germline ends came to 6 bases. CDR3 protein: CASSSFAGANVLTF. Here the CDR3 DNA reads TGTGCCAGCAGTTCGTTTGCTGGGGCCAACGTCCTGACTTTC.

The chain uses TRBV29-1 and TRBJ1-2; D ambiguous. Germline V gene sequence: CDR1 SQVTM, CDR2 ANQGSEA. The V end was cut by 0 bases, the J end by 3 bases, with 5 bases between. This CDR3 has 12 residues. CDR3 nucleotide sequence: TGCAGCGTTGAAGACAGGTACTATGGCTACACCTTC. The encoded protein is CSVEDRYYGYTF.

The chain recombines TRBV28 with TRBJ2-4; possible D gene TRBD1, 6 bases. Germline-derived CDR1 and CDR2 are MDHEN and SYDVKM. The V gene lost 4 bases and the J gene lost 5 bases, with 15 bases spanning the gap. The CDR3 sequence is 15 residues long. CDR3 DNA: TGTGCCAGCAGTTCCTCAGGACAGAGGGAAAACATTCAGTACTTC. Translated, it gives CASSSSGQRENIQYF.

The chain combines TRBV29-1 with TRBJ1-4; possibly TRBD1 for D (5 bases). In germline, CDR1 is SQVTM, CDR2 ANQGSEA. V lost 7 bases and J lost 2, with 17 bases in between. The CDR3 has 15 residues. The CDR3 nucleotides are TGCAGCGCTGGGGGGACGAGAGAGACTAATGAAAAACTGTTTTTT. Translating it yields CSAGGTRETNEKLFF.

The chain carries TRBV7-9 and TRBJ2-7, with 8 positions matching TRBD2. From germline, CDR1 is SEHNR and CDR2 FQNEAQ (reference sequence). V dropped 5 bases and J dropped 0; count of bases not matched to a gene: 3. The CDR3 length is 14 residues. The CDR3 DNA sequence: TGTGCCAGCAGCACCCGGGGGGGCTCCTACGAGCAGTACTTC. This codes for CASSTRGGSYEQYF.

The gene calls are TRBV19 and TRBJ1-6; 7 bases align to TRBD1. There are 14 residues in the CDR3. Germline V gives CDR1 LNHDA, CDR2 SQIVND (reference sequence). V lost 7 bases and J lost 7; bases outside the gene matches: 7. CDR3 loop: CASTRTGENSPLHF. The CDR3 DNA reads as TGTGCCAGTACCCGGACAGGCGAAAATTCACCCCTCCACTTT.

DNA of the CDR3: TGTGCCAGCCTCGGGACAGTGAACACTGAAGCTTTCTTT. Its protein product is CASLGTVNTEAFF. The chain uses TRBV25-1 and TRBJ1-1; TRBD1 matches 7 bases. CDR3 length: 13 residues. The germline V gene encodes CDR1 MGHDK and CDR2 SYGVNS. V was clipped by 8 bases and J by 0 bases; unmatched bases: 3.

The J gene is TRBJ2-1, the V gene TRBV28, with 8 bases aligning to TRBD1. Trimming at V came to 3 bases and at J to 1 base, leaving 8 bases not matched to a gene. Germline CDR1 MDHEN, CDR2 SYDVKM. The CDR3 loop spans 17 amino acids. CDR3 bases: TGTGCCAGCAGTTTTAATCCGGGACAGGAGTCCTACAATGAGCAGTTCTTC. Protein: CASSFNPGQESYNEQFF.

The chain carries TRBV29-1 and TRBJ1-2; D gene unclear. Germline lookup yields CDR1 SQVTM and CDR2 ANQGSEA. Trimming took off 5 bases at V and 10 bases at J, with 17 bases between the two ends. The CDR3 loop spans 12 amino acids. The CDR3 protein is CSVTDGPGVYTF. For the CDR3, the DNA is TGCAGCGTTACGGACGGACCGGGAGTCTACACCTTC.

The chain is built from TRBV2 and TRBJ1-3, with a weak D call TRBD1 (5 bases). CDR3 length: 14 residues. V lost 2 bases and J lost 4, with 9 bases in between. Germline loops: CDR1 SNHLY, CDR2 FYNNEI. CDR3 sequence (DNA): TGTGCCAGCAGTGAAAAGGGGTGGGGAAACACCATATATTTT. The encoded protein is CASSEKGWGNTIYF.

This clone was seen a handful of times. This chain links TRBV11-2 with TRBJ1-2; D gene ambiguous. V shed 5 bases and J shed 2 bases, with 6 bases lying between them. Germline assignment: CDR1 SGHAT and CDR2 FQNNGV. This CDR3 region has 12 residues. This chain's CDR3 is CASSGTNYGYTF. CDR3 nucleotide sequence: TGTGCCAGCAGCGGTACAAACTATGGCTACACCTTC.

The chain employs TRBV28 and TRBJ1-4; D gene uncertain. The length of the CDR3 is 14 residues. The germline V gene has CDR1 MDHEN and CDR2 SYDVKM. The V gene lost 3 bases and the J gene lost 8 bases, with 13 bases spanning the gap. CDR3: CASSLQTRWEKLFF. The CDR3 DNA reads TGTGCCAGCAGTTTGCAGACAAGGTGGGAAAAACTGTTTTTT. Combining the CDR3 with reference TRBV28 and TRBJ1-4 gives the whole variable domain DVKVTQSSRYLVKRTGEKVFLECVQDMDHENMFWYRQDPGLGLRLIYFSYDVKMKEKGDIPEGYSVSREKKERFSLILESASTNQTSMYLCASSLQTRWEKLFFGSGTQLSVL.

This clone was observed a handful of times. V is TRBV5-6 and J is TRBJ2-3; weak D call: TRBD2 (5 bases). The germline CDR1 and CDR2 sequences are SGHDT and YYEEEE. The CDR3 spans 15 residues. V was trimmed by 3 bases and J by 4 bases, leaving 15 bases between them. This CDR3 reads CASSSGLDWSDTQYF. The DNA for the CDR3 is TGTGCCAGCAGCTCGGGGTTGGATTGGTCAGATACGCAGTATTTT.

The chain joins TRBV5-4 to TRBJ2-1, with a tentative D call TRBD2 (5 bases). The V and J ends lost 3 bases and 8 bases respectively, with 9 bases between them. Germline CDR1 is SGHNT and CDR2 is YYREEE (reference sequence). The CDR3 extends over 12 amino acids. The CDR3 region has the DNA TGTGCCAGCAGCTCGGCGGGCGATGAGCAGTTCTTC. Translating it yields CASSSAGDEQFF.

This rearrangement joins TRBV19 to TRBJ2-5; 13 bases map to TRBD2. The germline CDR1 and CDR2 sequences are LNHDA and SQIVND (reference sequence). J lost 1 base, V lost 5 bases, and 7 bases had no gene match. The CDR3 spans 17 residues. The CDR3 protein is CASSGGLAGLLQETQYF. Written as DNA, the CDR3 is TGTGCCAGTAGTGGGGGACTAGCGGGGCTACTCCAAGAGACCCAGTACTTC. Filled out from reference TRBV19 and TRBJ2-5, the complete variable domain reads DGGITQSPKYLFRKEGQNVTLSCEQNLNHDAMYWYRQDPGQGLRLIYYSQIVNDFQKGDIAEGYSVSREKKESFPLTVTSAQKNPTAFYLCASSGGLAGLLQETQYFGPGTRLLVL.

As regards this clone: Other nucleotide sequences from this sample produce the same CDR3. The V and J genes are TRBV5-1 and TRBJ2-7; TRBD2 might be the D (7 bases). The ends were cut back, 2 bases at V and 4 bases at J, with 10 bases in the middle. The CDR3 is made up of 13 amino acids. Germline-derived CDR1 and CDR2 are SGHRS and YFSETQ. Here the CDR3 reads CASSLQGGYEQYF. As DNA, the CDR3 is TGCGCCAGCAGCTTACAGGGAGGGTACGAGCAGTACTTC.

V usage is TRBV12-3 or TRBV12-4 and J usage is TRBJ2-7; TRBD1 is a possible D gene (5 bases). Trimming stripped 6 bases from V and 4 bases from J, with 13 bases between. The CDR3 extends over 13 amino acids. The CDR3 bases are TGTGCCAGCAGCCGAACGCAGGGATACGAGCAGTACTTC. Translated, it gives CASSRTQGYEQYF.

The chain uses TRBV28 and TRBJ1-1, with 9 bases that match TRBD1. Trimming removed 6 bases from V and 3 bases from J; junction bases left unmatched: 11. Germline V lookup: CDR1 MDHEN, CDR2 SYDVKM. The CDR3 loop spans 16 amino acids. The CDR3 here is CASSRDRVRWDTEAFF. The DNA of the CDR3 is TGTGCCAGCAGCCGGGACAGGGTAAGGTGGGACACTGAAGCTTTCTTT.

This chain joins TRBV4-3 and TRBJ2-7, with 8 positions matching TRBD1. CDR3 size: 13 residues. Germline V gives CDR1 LGHNA, CDR2 YSLEER. The V segment lost 1 base and the J segment 10 bases; nucleotides outside the gene matches: 6. The chain's CDR3 is CASSQGQGARQYF. CDR3 DNA sequence: TGCGCCAGCAGCCAAGGGCAGGGGGCGCGACAGTACTTC.

The rearrangement links TRBV18 to TRBJ1-1, with D hard to call. CDR3 length: 15 residues. CDR1 KGHSH and CDR2 LQKENI come from the germline V gene. V lost 6 bases and J lost 3, with 17 bases in between. Here the CDR3 DNA reads TGTGCCAGCTCGCCCAGCCCCGGGCGGGACACTGAAGCTTTCTTT. Its translation is CASSPSPGRDTEAFF.

This clone was seen a single time. The chain employs TRBV27 and TRBJ1-2; D is unresolved. Germline V gives CDR1 MNHEY, CDR2 SMNVEV (reference sequence). V was cut by 6 bases and J by 4 bases, with 12 bases left in between. The CDR3 spans 13 residues. The CDR3 region is CASSPGRAYGYTF. The CDR3 nucleotides are TGTGCCAGCAGCCCTGGGAGGGCCTATGGCTACACCTTC.

This chain connects TRBV7-8 to TRBJ1-3; no definite D call. Germline V gene lookup returns CDR1 SGHVS and CDR2 FQNEAQ. The CDR3 spans 14 residues. Between the trimmed V and J ends, which lost 3 bases and 0 bases, there was a span of 6 bases. The CDR3 DNA reads TGTGCCAGCAGCTTCGGGGTCTCTGGAAACACCATATATTTT. Translation gives CASSFGVSGNTIYF.

This chain joins TRBV5-1 and TRBJ1-1; D possibly corresponds to TRBD1 (5 bases). Per germline, CDR1 SGHRS and CDR2 YFSETQ. This CDR3 is 16 amino acids long. The ends were cut back, 4 bases at V and 1 base at J, with 17 bases in the middle. The CDR3 nucleotides are TGCGCCAGCAGCAGCACTTCGGACATCCCGAACACTGAAGCTTTCTTT. This sequence encodes CASSSTSDIPNTEAFF.